This TCR beta chain was sequenced during a study of response to subunit inactivated influenza vaccine. Findings and limits, study-wide: T cells newly recruited by each seasonal influenza vaccination are few, the authors suggested.

Details on this clonotype: What it recognizes is unknown.

With 5 bases removed from V and 1 base from J, the gap between germline ends came to 11 bases. Germline CDR1 reads SQVTM; CDR2 reads ANQGSEA. The CDR3 spans 13 residues. TCRdb re-called the RT-PCR reads through MiXCR, storing one row per CDR3 protein. The sample yields 650,000 or so distinct CDR3 sequences, roughly 15% seen once. The sequencing used PBMCs from blood, collected approximately 15 days before vaccination. This sequence originates from a man between 50 and 59 years old who received an inactivated influenza vaccine. V is TRBV29-1 and J is TRBJ1-1; no clear D gene. The CDR3 reads CSVYGQANTEAFF. CDR3 bases: TGCAGCGTTTATGGTCAGGCGAACACTGAAGCTTTCTTT. Full variable domain (missing parts from reference TRBV29-1 and TRBJ1-1): SAVISQKPSRDICQRGTSLTIQCQVDSQVTMMFWYRQQPGQSLTLIATANQGSEATYESGFVIDKFPISRPNLTFSTLTVSNMSPEDSSIYLCSVYGQANTEAFFGQGTRLTVV.